This T cell receptor beta chain was found in a study of cytomegalovirus exposure and HLA in healthy donors. Regarding the study as a whole: When presence/absence was analysed, sequencing depth was taken to be roughly uniform across donors.

Primers: 60 Vbeta forward and 13 Jbeta reverse. TCRdb's table, derived via immunoSEQ multiplex PCR, lists solely in-frame clones and lacks some. Among some 140,000 clones, about 80% were seen once, and the ten largest hold over 10%. About this clone itself: Its antigen is as yet unknown.

The germline CDR1 and CDR2 sequences are MNHEY and SVGAGI. V dropped 2 bases and J dropped 0 bases, with 4 bases sitting between them. The CDR3 is 14 amino acids. Sampled while nominally healthy, donors likely had unrecorded immune exposures. The TCR comes from a man aged 25-45 years in good health and CMV-seropositive. Sample: PBMCs. This chain connects TRBV6-5 to TRBJ2-2; D is undetermined. The CDR3: CASSYGANTGELFF. For the CDR3, the DNA is TGTGCCAGCAGTTACGGAGCGAACACCGGGGAGCTGTTTTTT.